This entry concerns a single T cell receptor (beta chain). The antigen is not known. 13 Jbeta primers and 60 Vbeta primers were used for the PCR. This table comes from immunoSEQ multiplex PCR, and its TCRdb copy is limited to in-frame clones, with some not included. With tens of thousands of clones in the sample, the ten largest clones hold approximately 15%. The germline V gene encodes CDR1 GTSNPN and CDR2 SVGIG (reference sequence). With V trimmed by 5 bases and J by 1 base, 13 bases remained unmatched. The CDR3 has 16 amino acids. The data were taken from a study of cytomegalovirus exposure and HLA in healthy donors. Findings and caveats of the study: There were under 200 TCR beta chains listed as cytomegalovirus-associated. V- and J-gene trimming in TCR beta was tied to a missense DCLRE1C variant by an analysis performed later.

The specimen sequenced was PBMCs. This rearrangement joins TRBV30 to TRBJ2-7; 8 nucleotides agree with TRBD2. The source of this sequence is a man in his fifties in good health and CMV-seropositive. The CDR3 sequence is CAWPRRLAGWSYEQYV. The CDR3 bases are TGTGCCTGGCCCCGAAGGCTAGCGGGCTGGTCCTACGAGCAGTACGTC.